These T cell receptor beta chains were read from a single sample in a study of T-cell memory formation after mild COVID-19. One entry per CDR3 protein, called by TCRdb with MiXCR from the 5' RACE reads. The table shows more than 75,000 distinct CDR3 sequences, with around 27% occurring only once. Material: PBMCs or a T cell subset sorted from them (not recorded which). These TCRs come from a man aged 18 to 35 who had mild COVID-19 (a few samples of this study predate the infection). Cell type and time point are not known. CDR3s include the opening cysteine and the closing phenylalanine or tryptophan. The order of the fields is clone size, D gene, V gene, CDR3 length, J gene, CDR3 protein, CDR3 DNA. A D gene is named only where the DNA matches it firmly. Size is omitted from some rows. Given values are once, few, many or a class for expanded clones.

-	-	TRBV4-1	16	TRBJ2-1	CASSQKGGARDNEQFF	TGCGCCAGCAGCCAAAAAGGGGGGGCAAGAGACAATGAGCAGTTCTTC
-	-	TRBV12-3/TRBV12-4	15	TRBJ2-1	CASSFRTGSYNEQFF	TGTGCCAGCAGTTTTCGAACAGGGTCCTACAATGAGCAGTTCTTC
few	TRBD2	TRBV6-5	18	TRBJ2-4	CASSQSTTSGGPSNIQYF	TGTGCCAGCAGCCAGTCCACAACTAGCGGGGGGCCATCAAACATTCAGTACTTC
-	TRBD1	TRBV5-1	17	TRBJ2-5	CASSLGSGQGPQETQYF	TGCGCCAGCAGCTTGGGGTCGGGACAGGGGCCCCAAGAGACCCAGTACTTC
few	TRBD1	TRBV4-2	14	TRBJ2-7	CASSPGTGGYEQYF	TGTGCCAGCAGCCCCGGGACAGGGGGCTACGAGCAGTACTTC
few	TRBD2	TRBV11-2	16	TRBJ2-3	CASSLVWRGSTDTQYF	TGTGCCAGCAGCTTAGTGTGGCGGGGGAGCACAGATACGCAGTATTTT
-	TRBD1	TRBV12-3/TRBV12-4	18	TRBJ2-6	CASSSVWDRDSGANVLTF	TGTGCCAGCAGTTCGGTGTGGGACAGGGACTCTGGGGCCAACGTCCTGACTTTC
few	TRBD1	TRBV20-1	18	TRBJ2-6	CSAVRPGGGYSGANVLTF	TGCAGTGCTGTTCGTCCAGGGGGCGGATACTCTGGGGCCAACGTCCTGACTTTC
-	TRBD1	TRBV7-8	16	TRBJ2-3	CASSEPRTGRTDTQYF	TGTGCCAGCAGCGAGCCCCGGACAGGGCGCACAGATACGCAGTATTTT
few	-	TRBV2	14	TRBJ2-1	CASTGARFNNEQFF	TGTGCCAGCACCGGGGCGAGGTTTAACAATGAGCAGTTCTTC
-	-	TRBV11-2	13	TRBJ2-3	CASSWTPPDTQYF	TGTGCCAGCAGCTGGACACCGCCAGATACGCAGTATTTT
-	-	TRBV11-2	12	TRBJ1-2	CASSYEGGVITF	TGTGCCAGCAGCTACGAGGGGGGTGTCATCACCTTC
few	TRBD1	TRBV10-2	15	TRBJ2-3	CASSESTGGADTQYF	TGCGCCAGCAGTGAGTCTACAGGGGGTGCCGATACGCAGTATTTT
-	TRBD1	TRBV30	14	TRBJ2-5	CAWSVGTGEETQYF	TGTGCCTGGAGTGTGGGGACAGGGGAGGAGACCCAGTACTTC
-	-	TRBV6-5	13	TRBJ1-5	CASSYSRGQPQHF	TGTGCCAGCAGTTACTCGCGCGGCCAGCCCCAGCATTTT
-	TRBD1	TRBV7-9	14	TRBJ1-2	CASSAGGLGYGYTF	TGTGCCAGCAGCGCAGGGGGCCTAGGCTATGGCTACACCTTC
few	TRBD1	TRBV18	13	TRBJ2-7	CASSSTGVSEQYF	TGTGCCAGCTCATCAACAGGGGTTAGCGAGCAGTACTTC
-	TRBD1	TRBV10-3	15	TRBJ1-4	CAISGEGATNEKLFF	TGTGCCATCAGTGGCGAGGGGGCGACTAATGAAAAACTGTTTTTT
few	-	TRBV6-5	16	TRBJ1-6	CASSYLGASYNSPLHF	TGTGCCAGCAGTTACTTGGGGGCTTCCTATAATTCACCCCTCCACTTT
-	-	TRBV4-1	14	TRBJ1-1	CASSQPYAVTEAFF	TGCGCCAGCAGCCAACCGTACGCCGTCACTGAAGCTTTCTTT
-	-	TRBV4-1	14	TRBJ2-3	CASTLRPRTDTQYF	TGCGCCAGCACCCTTCGTCCGCGCACAGATACGCAGTATTTT
many	-	TRBV6-6	12	TRBJ2-2	CASSVNPGELFF	TGTGCCAGCAGTGTTAACCCGGGGGAGCTGTTTTTT
-	-	TRBV28	15	TRBJ2-2	CASSPGTGRTGELFF	TGTGCCAGCTCCCCCGGAACGGGGAGGACCGGGGAGCTGTTTTTT
few	-	TRBV5-6	14	TRBJ2-7	CASSVAGIYYEQYF	TGTGCCAGCAGCGTCGCCGGGATTTACTACGAGCAGTACTTC
-	TRBD1	TRBV7-9	15	TRBJ1-2	CASSLGTGGNYGYTF	TGTGCCAGCAGCTTGGGGACAGGGGGCAACTATGGCTACACCTTC
-	-	TRBV29-1	12	TRBJ2-5	CSVPGREVTQYF	TGCAGCGTCCCTGGACGGGAAGTGACCCAGTACTTC
few	TRBD1	TRBV27	11	TRBJ1-5	CASSSGGPQHF	TGTGCCAGCAGTTCAGGGGGCCCCCAGCATTTT
-	-	TRBV7-2	13	TRBJ2-6	CASSFAGANVLTF	TGTGCCAGCAGCTTTGCCGGGGCCAACGTCCTGACTTTC
few	-	TRBV4-2	13	TRBJ2-2	CASSQALFGELFF	TGTGCCAGCAGCCAAGCCTTGTTTGGGGAGCTGTTTTTT
few	-	TRBV4-3	16	TRBJ2-1	CASSLQQGRVYNEQFF	TGCGCCAGCAGCCTACAACAGGGACGGGTCTACAATGAGCAGTTCTTC
-	TRBD2	TRBV6-2/TRBV6-3	16	TRBJ2-2	CASSYSQRGGSGELFF	TGTGCCAGCAGTTACAGCCAGCGGGGGGGCTCCGGGGAGCTGTTTTTT
-	-	TRBV4-1	11	TRBJ2-7	CASSSTGEQYF	TGCGCCAGCAGCTCGACAGGCGAGCAGTACTTC
-	-	TRBV4-1	14	TRBJ1-1	CASSQEGLNTEAFF	TGCGCCAGCAGCCAAGAAGGGCTGAACACTGAAGCTTTCTTT
-	-	TRBV4-3	14	TRBJ2-7	CASSQDTGRYEQYF	TGCGCCAGCAGCCAAGATACAGGGCGCTACGAGCAGTACTTC
-	-	TRBV29-1	14	TRBJ2-1	CSVPRGGSYNEQFF	TGCAGCGTTCCTCGAGGAGGCTCCTACAATGAGCAGTTCTTC
few	TRBD1	TRBV7-9	16	TRBJ1-2	CASSLLRSGGNYGYTF	TGTGCCAGCAGCTTATTAAGGTCAGGGGGAAACTATGGCTACACCTTC
-	TRBD2	TRBV7-2	15	TRBJ2-1	CASSFPSGGAGEQFF	TGTGCCAGCAGCTTTCCTAGCGGGGGGGCCGGAGAGCAGTTCTTC
-	-	TRBV5-1	13	TRBJ2-3	CASSLEVTDTQYF	TGCGCCAGCAGCTTGGAAGTCACAGATACGCAGTATTTT
-	-	TRBV4-1	15	TRBJ1-5	CASSPRPDSNQPQHF	TGCGCCAGCAGCCCTAGGCCAGATAGCAATCAGCCCCAGCATTTT
-	TRBD1	TRBV10-3	16	TRBJ2-7	CAITPGQGSSPYEQYF	TGTGCCATCACCCCGGGACAGGGGTCCTCACCCTACGAGCAGTACTTC
few	-	TRBV20-1	11	TRBJ2-1	CSARLVDEQFF	TGCAGTGCTAGGCTAGTTGATGAGCAGTTCTTC
few	TRBD2	TRBV9	15	TRBJ2-7	CASSVEAGGPFEQYF	TGTGCCAGCAGCGTAGAGGCGGGGGGGCCCTTTGAGCAGTACTTC
many	TRBD1	TRBV4-1	16	TRBJ2-7	CASSQDPQGASYEQYF	TGCGCCAGCAGCCAAGACCCACAGGGGGCCTCCTACGAGCAGTACTTC
-	-	TRBV7-2	18	TRBJ1-6	CASSLLPAGYNYNSPLHF	TGTGCCAGCAGCTTACTCCCTGCGGGGTATAACTATAATTCACCCCTCCACTTT